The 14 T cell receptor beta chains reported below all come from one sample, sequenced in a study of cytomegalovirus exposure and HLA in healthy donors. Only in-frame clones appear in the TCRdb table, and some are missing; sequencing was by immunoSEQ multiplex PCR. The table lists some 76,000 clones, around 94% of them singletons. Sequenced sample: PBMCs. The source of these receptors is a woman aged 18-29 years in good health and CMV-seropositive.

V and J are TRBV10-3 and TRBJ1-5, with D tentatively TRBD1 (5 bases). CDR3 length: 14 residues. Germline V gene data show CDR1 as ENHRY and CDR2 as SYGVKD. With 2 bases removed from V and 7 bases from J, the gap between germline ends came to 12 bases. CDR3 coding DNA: TGTGCCATCAGTGAGGGCCAGGGAGGCCAGCCCCAGCATTTT. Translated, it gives CAISEGQGGQPQHF.

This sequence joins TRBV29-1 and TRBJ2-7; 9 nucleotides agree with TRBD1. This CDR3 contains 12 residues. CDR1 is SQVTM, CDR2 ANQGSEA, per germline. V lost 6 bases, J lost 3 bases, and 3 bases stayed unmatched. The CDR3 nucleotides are TGCAGCGTCAAGGGACAGGGCTACGAGCAGTACTTC. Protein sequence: CSVKGQGYEQYF.

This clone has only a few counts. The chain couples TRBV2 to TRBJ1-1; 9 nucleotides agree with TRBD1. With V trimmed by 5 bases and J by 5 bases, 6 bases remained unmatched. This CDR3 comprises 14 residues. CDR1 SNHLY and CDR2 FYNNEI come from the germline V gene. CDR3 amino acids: CASSQQGANTEAFF. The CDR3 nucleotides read TGTGCCAGCAGTCAACAGGGGGCAAATACTGAAGCTTTCTTT.

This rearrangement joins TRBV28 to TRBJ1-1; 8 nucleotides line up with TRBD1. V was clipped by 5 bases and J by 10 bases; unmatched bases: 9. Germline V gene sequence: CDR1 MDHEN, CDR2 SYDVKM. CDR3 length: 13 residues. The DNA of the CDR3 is TGTGCCAGCAGTCCGCCTCGGACAGGGAGAGCTTTCTTT. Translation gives CASSPPRTGRAFF.

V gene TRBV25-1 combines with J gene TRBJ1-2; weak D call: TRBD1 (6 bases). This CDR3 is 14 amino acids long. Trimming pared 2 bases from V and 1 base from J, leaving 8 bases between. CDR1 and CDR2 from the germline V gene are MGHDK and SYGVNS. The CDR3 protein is CASSETGINYGYTF. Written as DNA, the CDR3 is TGTGCCAGCAGTGAAACAGGGATTAACTATGGCTACACCTTC.

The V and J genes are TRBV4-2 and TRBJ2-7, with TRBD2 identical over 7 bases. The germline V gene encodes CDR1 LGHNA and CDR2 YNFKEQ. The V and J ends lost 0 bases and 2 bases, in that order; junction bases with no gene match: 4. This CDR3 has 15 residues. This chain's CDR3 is CASSQETSVTYEQYF. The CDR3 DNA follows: TGTGCCAGCAGCCAAGAAACTAGCGTAACCTACGAGCAGTACTTC.

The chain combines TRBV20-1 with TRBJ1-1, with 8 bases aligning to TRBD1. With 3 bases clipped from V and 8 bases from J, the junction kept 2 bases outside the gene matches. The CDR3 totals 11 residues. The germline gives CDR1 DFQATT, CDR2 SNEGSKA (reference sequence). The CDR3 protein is CSASRTGEAFF. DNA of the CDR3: TGCAGTGCTAGCAGGACAGGGGAAGCTTTCTTT.

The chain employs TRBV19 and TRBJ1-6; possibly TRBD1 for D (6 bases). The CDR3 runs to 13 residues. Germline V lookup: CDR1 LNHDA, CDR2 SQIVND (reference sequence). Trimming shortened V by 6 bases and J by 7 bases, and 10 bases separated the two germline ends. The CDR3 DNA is TGTGCCAGTAGCTCAGGGGCGAATTCACCCCTCCACTTT. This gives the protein CASSSGANSPLHF.

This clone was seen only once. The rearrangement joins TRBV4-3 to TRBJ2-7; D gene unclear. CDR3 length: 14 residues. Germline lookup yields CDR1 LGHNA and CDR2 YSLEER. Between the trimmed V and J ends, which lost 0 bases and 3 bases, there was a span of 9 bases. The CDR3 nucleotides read TGCGCCAGCAGCCAAGATCCCGCAGGCTACGAGCAGTACTTC. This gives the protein CASSQDPAGYEQYF.

CDR3 loop: CASSPSGTGGLNTEAFF. DNA of the CDR3: TGTGCCAGCAGCCCTTCCGGGACAGGGGGCCTGAACACTGAAGCTTTCTTT. The rearrangement links TRBV7-9 to TRBJ1-1; 12 bases line up with TRBD1. The V and J ends lost 5 bases and 0 bases, in that order; junction bases with no gene match: 7. Germline lookup yields CDR1 SEHNR and CDR2 FQNEAQ (reference sequence). This CDR3 spans 17 amino acids.

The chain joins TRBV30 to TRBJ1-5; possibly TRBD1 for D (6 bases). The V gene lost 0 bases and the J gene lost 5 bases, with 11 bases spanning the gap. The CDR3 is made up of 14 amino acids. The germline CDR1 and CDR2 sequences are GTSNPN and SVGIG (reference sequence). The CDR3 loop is CAWSVTGTDQPQHF. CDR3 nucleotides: TGTGCCTGGAGTGTGACAGGAACCGATCAGCCCCAGCATTTT.

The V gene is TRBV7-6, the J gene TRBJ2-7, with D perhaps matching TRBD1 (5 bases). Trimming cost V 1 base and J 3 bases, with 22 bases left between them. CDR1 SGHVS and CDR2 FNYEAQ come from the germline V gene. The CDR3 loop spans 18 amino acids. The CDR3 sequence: CASSLEVPTATLFYEQYF. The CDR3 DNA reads TGTGCCAGCAGCTTAGAGGTACCGACAGCGACGCTCTTCTACGAGCAGTACTTC.

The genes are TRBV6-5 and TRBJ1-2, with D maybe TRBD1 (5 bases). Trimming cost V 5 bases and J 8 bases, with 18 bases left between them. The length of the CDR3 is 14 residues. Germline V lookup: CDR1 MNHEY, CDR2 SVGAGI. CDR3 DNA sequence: TGTGCCAGCAGTGGCCCCGAGGCAGGGCGAGGCTACACCTTC. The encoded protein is CASSGPEAGRGYTF.

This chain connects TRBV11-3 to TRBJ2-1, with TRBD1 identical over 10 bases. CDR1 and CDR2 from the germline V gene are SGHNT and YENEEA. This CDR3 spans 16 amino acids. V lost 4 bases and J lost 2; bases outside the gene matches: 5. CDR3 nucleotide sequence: TGTGCCAGCAGCTCCCGGACAGGGGGTACCTACAATGAGCAGTTCTTC. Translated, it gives CASSSRTGGTYNEQFF. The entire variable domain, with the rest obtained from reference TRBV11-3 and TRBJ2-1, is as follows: EAGVVQSPRYKIIEKKQPVAFWCNPISGHNTLYWYLQNLGQGPELLIRYENEEAVDDSQLPKDRFSAERLKGVDSTLKIQPAELGDSAVYLCASSSRTGGTYNEQFFGPGTRLTVL.